The 8 T cell receptor beta chains below all came from one sample that was sequenced in a study of cytomegalovirus exposure and HLA in healthy donors. PCR employed 60 Vbeta and 13 Jbeta primers. Generated by immunoSEQ multiplex PCR, the TCRdb table keeps only in-frame clones and is missing some. The sample lists about 100,000 clones, 65% to 80% occurring once. Sequences were obtained from PBMCs. Receptors originate from a woman between 40 and 55 years old in good health and CMV-seronegative.

The chain joins TRBV5-6 to TRBJ1-5; D unresolved. V was shortened by 3 bases and J by 7 bases, with 11 bases between the two germline ends. CDR3 length equals 13 residues. Germline CDR1 and CDR2: SGHDT and YYEEEE. The CDR3 loop reads CASSSGGNQPQHF. CDR3 DNA: TGTGCCAGCAGCTCAGGTGGAAACCAGCCCCAGCATTTT.

On this clone: Germline is not matched at one junction end, which may reflect a read error. The chain employs TRBV30 and TRBJ2-5; TRBD2 matches 7 bases. The CDR3 covers 14 residues. CDR1 and CDR2 from the germline V gene are GTSNPN and SVGIG (reference sequence). The CDR3 nucleotides read TGTGCTTGGACTCCTACGGGGGGAACGCGGACCCAGTACTTC. Amino acid sequence: CAWTPTGGTRTQYF.

Concerning this clone itself: The junction does not match germline at one end; this may be a read error. This rearrangement joins TRBV5-4 to TRBJ2-7; TRBD1 matches 9 bases. CDR1 is SGHNT, CDR2 YYREEE, per germline (reference sequence). This CDR3 has 14 residues. CDR3 loop: CTSSFNRGLPEEYF. The CDR3 DNA is TGTACCAGCAGCTTCAACAGGGGGCTGCCGGAGGAGTACTTC.

Only one count was recorded for this clone. This chain joins TRBV29-1 and TRBJ1-3, with 7 bases matching TRBD1. The junction had 16 bases not matched to a gene; V was cut back by 7 bases and J by 4 bases. Germline V CDR1 and CDR2: SQVTM, ANQGSEA. The CDR3 runs 16 residues. The CDR3 spells CSATTQDRNEGNTIYF. As DNA, the CDR3 is TGCAGCGCAACGACCCAGGACAGGAACGAGGGAAACACCATATATTTT.

The chain carries TRBV6-6 and TRBJ1-1; D call uncertain. Germline CDR1 reads MNHNY; CDR2 reads SVGAGI (reference sequence). V was cut by 3 bases and J by 7 bases, with 6 bases left in between. This CDR3 comprises 11 residues. The CDR3 is CASSYELEAFF. The CDR3 region has the DNA TGTGCCAGCAGTTATGAGCTTGAAGCTTTCTTT.

This rearrangement joins TRBV19 to TRBJ1-4; TRBD1 agrees at 7 bases. The CDR3 has 13 residues. Trimming cost V 0 bases and J 8 bases; bases outside gene matches: 0. CDR1 and CDR2 from the germline V gene are LNHDA and SQIVND (reference sequence). The CDR3 region is CASSIEDREKLFF. In nucleotides, the CDR3 is TGTGCCAGTAGTATAGAGGACAGGGAAAAACTGTTTTTT.

The rearrangement joins TRBV5-1 to TRBJ2-7, with a tentative D call TRBD1 (5 bases). Per germline, CDR1 SGHRS and CDR2 YFSETQ. This CDR3 is built from 15 residues. V was shortened by 0 bases and J by 2 bases, with 12 bases between the two germline ends. The DNA for the CDR3 is TGCGCCAGCAGCTTGGTTGCAGGGATGGCCTACGAGCAGTACTTC. Amino acids: CASSLVAGMAYEQYF.

CDR3 in DNA: TGTGCCAGCAGCTTAGATGGCAGGCACACAGATACGCAGTATTTT. Its protein product is CASSLDGRHTDTQYF. This rearrangement joins TRBV7-2 to TRBJ2-3; D not certain. CDR1 and CDR2 from the germline V gene are SGHTA and FQGNSA. The CDR3 has 15 residues. The V and J ends lost 1 base and 2 bases respectively, with 10 bases between them.